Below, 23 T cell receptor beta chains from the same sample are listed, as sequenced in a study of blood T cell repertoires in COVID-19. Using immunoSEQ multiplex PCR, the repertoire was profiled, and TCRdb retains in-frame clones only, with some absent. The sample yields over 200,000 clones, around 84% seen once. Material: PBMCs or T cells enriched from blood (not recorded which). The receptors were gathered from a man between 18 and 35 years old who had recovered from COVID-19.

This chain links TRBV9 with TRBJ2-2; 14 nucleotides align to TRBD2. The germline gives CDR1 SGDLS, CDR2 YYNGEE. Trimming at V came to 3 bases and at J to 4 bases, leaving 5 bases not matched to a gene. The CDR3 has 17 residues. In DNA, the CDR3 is TGTGCCAGCAGCGCCGGGACTAGCGGGAGCGCCACCGGGGAGCTGTTTTTT. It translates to CASSAGTSGSATGELFF.

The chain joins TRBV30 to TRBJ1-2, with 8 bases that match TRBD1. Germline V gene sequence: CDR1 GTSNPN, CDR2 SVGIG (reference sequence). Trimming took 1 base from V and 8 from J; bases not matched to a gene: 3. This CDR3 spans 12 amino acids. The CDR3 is CAWSGTGLGYTF. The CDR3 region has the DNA TGTGCCTGGAGTGGGACAGGGTTAGGCTACACCTTC. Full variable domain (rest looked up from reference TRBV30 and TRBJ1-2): SQTIHQWPATLVQPVGSPLSLECTVEGTSNPNLYWYRQAAGRGLQLLFYSVGIGQISSEVPQNLSASRPQDRQFILSSKKLLLSDSGFYLCAWSGTGLGYTFGSGTRLTVV.

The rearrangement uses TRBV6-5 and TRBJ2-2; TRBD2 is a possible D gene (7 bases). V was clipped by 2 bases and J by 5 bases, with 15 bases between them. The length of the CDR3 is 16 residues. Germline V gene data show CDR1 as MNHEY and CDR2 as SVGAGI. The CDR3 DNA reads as TGTGCCAGCAGTTACGGCCGCGGGGGCGGGACCGGGGAGCTGTTTTTT. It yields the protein CASSYGRGGGTGELFF.

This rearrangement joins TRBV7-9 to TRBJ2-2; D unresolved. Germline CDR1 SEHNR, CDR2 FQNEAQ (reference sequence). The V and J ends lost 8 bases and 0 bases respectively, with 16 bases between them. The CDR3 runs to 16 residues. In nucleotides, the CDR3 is TGTGCCAGCCACATATCAGCCACAGCGAACACCGGGGAGCTGTTTTTT. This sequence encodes CASHISATANTGELFF.

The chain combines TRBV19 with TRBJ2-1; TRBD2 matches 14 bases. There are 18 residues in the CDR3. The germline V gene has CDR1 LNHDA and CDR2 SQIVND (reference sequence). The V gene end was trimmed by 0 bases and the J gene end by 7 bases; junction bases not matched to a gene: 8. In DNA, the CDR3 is TGTGCCAGTAGTATAGAGGAGGGACTAGCGGGGGACGCTAATGAGCAGTTCTTC. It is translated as CASSIEEGLAGDANEQFF.

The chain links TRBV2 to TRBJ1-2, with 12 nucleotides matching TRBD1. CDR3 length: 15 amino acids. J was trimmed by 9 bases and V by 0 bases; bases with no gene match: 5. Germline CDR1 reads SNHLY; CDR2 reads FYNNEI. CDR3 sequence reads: CASSEAGTGGRSYTF. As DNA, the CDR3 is TGTGCCAGCAGTGAAGCTGGGACAGGGGGCCGGAGCTACACCTTC.

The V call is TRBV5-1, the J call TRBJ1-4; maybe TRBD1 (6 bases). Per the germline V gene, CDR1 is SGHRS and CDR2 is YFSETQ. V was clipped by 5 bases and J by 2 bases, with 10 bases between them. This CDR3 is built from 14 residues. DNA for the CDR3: TGCGCCAGCAGTCCGGACAGCACTAATGAAAAACTGTTTTTT. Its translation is CASSPDSTNEKLFF.

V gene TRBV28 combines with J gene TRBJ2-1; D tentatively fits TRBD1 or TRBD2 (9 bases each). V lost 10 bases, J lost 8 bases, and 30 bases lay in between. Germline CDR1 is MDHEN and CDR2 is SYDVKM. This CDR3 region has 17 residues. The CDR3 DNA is TGTGCCACCATAATCGGACAGGGGTCCCTAGCGGGACATGAGCAGTTCTTC. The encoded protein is CATIIGQGSLAGHEQFF.

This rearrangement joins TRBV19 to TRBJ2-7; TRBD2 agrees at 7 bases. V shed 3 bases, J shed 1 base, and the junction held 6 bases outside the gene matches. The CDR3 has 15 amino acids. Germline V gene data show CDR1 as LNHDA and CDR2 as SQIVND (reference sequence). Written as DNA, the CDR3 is TGTGCCAGTAGTATGGGCGGGGGAACGTCCTACGAGCAGTACTTC. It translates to CASSMGGGTSYEQYF.

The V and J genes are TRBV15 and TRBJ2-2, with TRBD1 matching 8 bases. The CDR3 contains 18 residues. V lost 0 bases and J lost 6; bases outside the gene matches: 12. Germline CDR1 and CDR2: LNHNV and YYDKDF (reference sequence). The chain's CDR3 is CATSRDRGRGHRAGELFF. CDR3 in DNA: TGTGCCACCAGCAGAGATCGCGGCAGGGGGCATCGAGCCGGGGAGCTGTTTTTT.

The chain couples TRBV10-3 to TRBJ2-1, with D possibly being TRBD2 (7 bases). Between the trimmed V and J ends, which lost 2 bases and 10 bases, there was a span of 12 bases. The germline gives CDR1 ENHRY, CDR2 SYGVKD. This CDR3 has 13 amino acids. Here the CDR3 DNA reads TGTGCCATCAGTGAGGAGGGGGGGATCGAGCAGTTCTTC. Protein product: CAISEEGGIEQFF.

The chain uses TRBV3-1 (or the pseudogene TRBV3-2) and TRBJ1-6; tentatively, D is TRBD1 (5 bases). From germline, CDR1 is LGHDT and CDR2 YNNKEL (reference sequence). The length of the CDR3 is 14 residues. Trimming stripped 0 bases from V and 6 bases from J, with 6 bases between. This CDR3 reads CASSQDRANSPLHF. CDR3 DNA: TGTGCCAGCAGCCAAGACAGGGCTAATTCACCCCTCCACTTT.

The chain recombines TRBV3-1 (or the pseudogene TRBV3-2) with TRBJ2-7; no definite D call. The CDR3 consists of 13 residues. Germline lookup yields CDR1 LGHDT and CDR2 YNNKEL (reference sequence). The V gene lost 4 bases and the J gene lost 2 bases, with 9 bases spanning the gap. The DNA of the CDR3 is TGTGCCAGCAGCCCTACCCCCGCCTACGAGCAGTACTTC. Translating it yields CASSPTPAYEQYF.

CDR3 sequence: CASSLRGSQPQHF. In DNA, the CDR3 is TGCGCCAGCAGCCTCAGGGGCAGTCAGCCCCAGCATTTT. The chain joins TRBV5-1 to TRBJ1-5, with a possible D match to TRBD1 (6 bases). Germline values: CDR1 SGHRS, CDR2 YFSETQ. The CDR3 consists of 13 residues. V lost 4 bases and J lost 6, with 11 bases in between. The whole variable domain, remainder taken from reference TRBV5-1 and TRBJ1-5, is KAGVTQTPRYLIKTRGQQVTLSCSPISGHRSVSWYQQTPGQGLQFLFEYFSETQRNKGNFPGRFSGRQFSNSRSEMNVSTLELGDSALYLCASSLRGSQPQHFGDGTRLSIL.

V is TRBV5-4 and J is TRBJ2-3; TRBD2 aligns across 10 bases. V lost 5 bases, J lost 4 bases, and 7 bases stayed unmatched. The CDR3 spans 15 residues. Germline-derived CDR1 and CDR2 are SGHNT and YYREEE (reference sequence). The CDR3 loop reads CASRRAGGQADTQYF. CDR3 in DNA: TGTGCCAGCAGGCGAGCGGGGGGGCAAGCAGATACGCAGTATTTT.

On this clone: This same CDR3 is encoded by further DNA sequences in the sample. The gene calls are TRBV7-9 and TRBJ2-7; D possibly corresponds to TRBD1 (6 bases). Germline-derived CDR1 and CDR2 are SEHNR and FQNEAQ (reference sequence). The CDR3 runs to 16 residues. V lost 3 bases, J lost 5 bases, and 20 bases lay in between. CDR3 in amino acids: CASSLDGRAGVHEQYF. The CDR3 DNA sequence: TGTGCCAGCAGCTTGGATGGCAGGGCAGGGGTACACGAGCAGTACTTC. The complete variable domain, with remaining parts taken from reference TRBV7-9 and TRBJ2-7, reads DTGVSQNPRHKITKRGQNVTFRCDPISEHNRLYWYRQTLGQGPEFLTYFQNEAQLEKSRLLSDRFSAERPKGSFSTLEIQRTEQGDSAMYLCASSLDGRAGVHEQYFGPGTRLTVT.

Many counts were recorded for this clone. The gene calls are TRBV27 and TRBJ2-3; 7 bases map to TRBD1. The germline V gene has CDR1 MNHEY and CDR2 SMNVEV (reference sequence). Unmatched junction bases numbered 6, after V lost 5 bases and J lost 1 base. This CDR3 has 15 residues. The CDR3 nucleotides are TGTGCCAGCAGTGCACAGGGGTGGGGCACAGATACGCAGTATTTT. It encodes CASSAQGWGTDTQYF.

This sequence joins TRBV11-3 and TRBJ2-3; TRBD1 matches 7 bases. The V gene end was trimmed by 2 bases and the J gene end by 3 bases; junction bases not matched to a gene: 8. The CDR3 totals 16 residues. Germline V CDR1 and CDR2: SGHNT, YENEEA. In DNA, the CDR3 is TGTGCCAGCAGCTTATTGTACAACAGGGGAACAGATACGCAGTATTTT. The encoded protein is CASSLLYNRGTDTQYF. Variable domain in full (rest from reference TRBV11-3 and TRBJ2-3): EAGVVQSPRYKIIEKKQPVAFWCNPISGHNTLYWYLQNLGQGPELLIRYENEEAVDDSQLPKDRFSAERLKGVDSTLKIQPAELGDSAVYLCASSLLYNRGTDTQYFGPGTRLTVL.

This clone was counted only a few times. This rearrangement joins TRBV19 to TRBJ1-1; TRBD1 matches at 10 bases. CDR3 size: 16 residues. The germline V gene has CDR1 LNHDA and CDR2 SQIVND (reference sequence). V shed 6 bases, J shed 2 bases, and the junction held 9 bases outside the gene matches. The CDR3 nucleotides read TGTGCCAGTAGCTTGACCTGGACAGGGGGAAACACTGAAGCTTTCTTT. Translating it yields CASSLTWTGGNTEAFF.

CDR3 in DNA: TGTGCCAGCAGTTGGGCCCCCCAGGTTAGCGGGAGCGTTGAGCAGTTCTTC. Translating it yields CASSWAPQVSGSVEQFF. The chain employs TRBV28 and TRBJ2-1; 9 nucleotides match TRBD2. Trimming at V came to 4 bases and at J to 9 bases, leaving 16 bases not matched to a gene. The CDR3 length is 17 residues. CDR1 MDHEN and CDR2 SYDVKM come from the germline V gene.

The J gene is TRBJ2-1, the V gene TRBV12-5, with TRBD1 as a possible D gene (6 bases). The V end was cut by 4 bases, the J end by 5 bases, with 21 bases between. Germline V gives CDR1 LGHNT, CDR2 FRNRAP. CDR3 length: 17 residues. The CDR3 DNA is TGTGCTAGTGGTTCTCCTAAACAGGGTGAAAGAAACAATGAGCAGTTCTTC. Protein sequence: CASGSPKQGERNNEQFF.

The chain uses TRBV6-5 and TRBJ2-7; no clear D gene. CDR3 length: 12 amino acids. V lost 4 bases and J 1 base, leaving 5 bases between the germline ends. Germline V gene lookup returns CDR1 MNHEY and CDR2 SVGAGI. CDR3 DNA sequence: TGTGCCAGCAGTTCCACTTCCTACGAGCAGTACTTC. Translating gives CASSSTSYEQYF.

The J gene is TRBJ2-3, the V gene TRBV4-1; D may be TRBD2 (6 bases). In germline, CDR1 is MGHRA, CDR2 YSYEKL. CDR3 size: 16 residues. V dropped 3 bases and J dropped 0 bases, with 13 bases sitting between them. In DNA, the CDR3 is TGCGCCAGCAGCCATCCCCCGGAGGGGAGCACAGATACGCAGTATTTT. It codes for CASSHPPEGSTDTQYF.